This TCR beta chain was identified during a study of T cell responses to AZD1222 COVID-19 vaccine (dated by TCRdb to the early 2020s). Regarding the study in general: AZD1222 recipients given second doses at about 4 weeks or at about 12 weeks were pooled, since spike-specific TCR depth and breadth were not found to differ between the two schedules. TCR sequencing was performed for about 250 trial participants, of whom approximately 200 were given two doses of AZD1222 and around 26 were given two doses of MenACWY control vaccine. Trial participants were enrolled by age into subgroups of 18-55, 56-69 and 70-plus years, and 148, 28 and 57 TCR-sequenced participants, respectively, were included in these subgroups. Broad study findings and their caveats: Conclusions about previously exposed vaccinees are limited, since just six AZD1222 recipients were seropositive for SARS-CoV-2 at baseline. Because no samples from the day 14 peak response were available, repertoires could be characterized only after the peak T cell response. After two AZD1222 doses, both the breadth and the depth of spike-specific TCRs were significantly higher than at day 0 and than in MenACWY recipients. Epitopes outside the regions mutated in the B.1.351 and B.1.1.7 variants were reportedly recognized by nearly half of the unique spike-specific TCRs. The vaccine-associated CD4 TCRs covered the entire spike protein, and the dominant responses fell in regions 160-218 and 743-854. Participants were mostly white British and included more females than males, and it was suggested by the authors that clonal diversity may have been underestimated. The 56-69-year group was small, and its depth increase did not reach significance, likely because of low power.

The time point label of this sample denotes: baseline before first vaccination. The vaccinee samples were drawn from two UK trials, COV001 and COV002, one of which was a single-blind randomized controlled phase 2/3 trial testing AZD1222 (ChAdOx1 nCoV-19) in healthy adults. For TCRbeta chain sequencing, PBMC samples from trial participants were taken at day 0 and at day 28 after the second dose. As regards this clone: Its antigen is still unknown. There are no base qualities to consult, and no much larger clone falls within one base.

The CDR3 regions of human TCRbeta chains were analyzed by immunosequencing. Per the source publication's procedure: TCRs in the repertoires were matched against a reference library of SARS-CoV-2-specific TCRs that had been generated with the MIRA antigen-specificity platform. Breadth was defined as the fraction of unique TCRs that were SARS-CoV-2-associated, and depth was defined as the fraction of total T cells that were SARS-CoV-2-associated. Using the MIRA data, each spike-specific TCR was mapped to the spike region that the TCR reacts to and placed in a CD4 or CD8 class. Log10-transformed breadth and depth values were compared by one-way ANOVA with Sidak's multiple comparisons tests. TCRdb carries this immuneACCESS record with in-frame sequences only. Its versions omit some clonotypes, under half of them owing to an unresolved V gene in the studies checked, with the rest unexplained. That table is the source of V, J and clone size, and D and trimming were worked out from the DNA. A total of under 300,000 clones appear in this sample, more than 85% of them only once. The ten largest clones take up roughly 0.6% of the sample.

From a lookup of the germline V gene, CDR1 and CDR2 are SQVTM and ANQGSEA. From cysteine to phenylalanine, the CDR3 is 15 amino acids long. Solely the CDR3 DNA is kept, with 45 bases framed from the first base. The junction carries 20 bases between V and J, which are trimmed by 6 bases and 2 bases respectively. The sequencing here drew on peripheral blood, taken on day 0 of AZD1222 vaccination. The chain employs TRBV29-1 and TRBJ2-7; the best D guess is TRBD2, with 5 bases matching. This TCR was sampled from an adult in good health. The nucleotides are TGCAGCGTCCATGGTGCGGGTGACCGTCCCTACGAGCAGTACTTC. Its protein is CSVHGAGDRPYEQYF.